The 10 T cell receptor beta chains given below trace back to one sample, sequenced in a study of cytomegalovirus exposure and HLA in healthy donors. The PCR employed 60 Vbeta primers together with 13 Jbeta primers. Generated by immunoSEQ multiplex PCR, the TCRdb table keeps only in-frame clones and is missing some. Here the sample spans about 140,000 clones, approximately 80% being singletons. Sequencing input: PBMCs. The receptor set was obtained from a man aged 35-49 years in good health and CMV-seronegative.

This clone is a singleton in its sample. This chain joins TRBV27 and TRBJ2-6; perhaps TRBD2 as D (6 bases). Trimming shortened V by 8 bases and J by 0 bases, and 8 bases separated the two germline ends. Germline CDR1 MNHEY, CDR2 SMNVEV (reference sequence). There are 14 residues in the CDR3. The CDR3 nucleotides are TGTGCCAGCGCGGAGGGCTCTGGGGCCAACGTCCTGACTTTC. Translated: CASAEGSGANVLTF.

This sequence joins TRBV28 and TRBJ1-4; maybe TRBD1 (5 bases). Germline V CDR1 and CDR2: MDHEN, SYDVKM. This CDR3 comprises 15 residues. V was shortened by 3 bases and J by 7 bases, with 15 bases between the two germline ends. CDR3 DNA sequence: TGTGCCAGCAGTTTTCGGCGGGGGGATGGTGAAAAACTGTTTTTT. Translation gives CASSFRRGDGEKLFF.

This clone showed up just once. The chain recombines TRBV27 with TRBJ2-4; D remains ambiguous. There are 14 residues in the CDR3. CDR1 and CDR2 (germline): MNHEY, SMNVEV (reference sequence). V lost 5 bases and J 8 bases, leaving 16 bases between the germline ends. CDR3 bases: TGTGCCAGCAGTGCCCGTCTCCTCGCGGACATTCAGTACTTC. It yields the protein CASSARLLADIQYF.

The V and J genes are TRBV28 and TRBJ2-5, with 9 bases that match TRBD2. The CDR3 covers 16 residues. From germline, CDR1 is MDHEN and CDR2 SYDVKM. After removal of 4 bases from V and 0 bases from J, the junction contained 6 bases not matched to a gene. CDR3 nucleotide sequence: TGTGCCAGCAGTTACGGGGCGGGGGGGTACCAAGAGACCCAGTACTTC. The encoded protein is CASSYGAGGYQETQYF.

This clone has just a few counts. The V and J genes are TRBV7-3 and TRBJ2-3; 9 bases match TRBD2. After removal of 5 bases from V and 4 bases from J, the junction contained 7 bases not matched to a gene. CDR1 SGHTA and CDR2 FQGTGA come from the germline V gene. The CDR3 is made up of 15 amino acids. CDR3 in amino acids: CASSQGGGGPDTQYF. As DNA, the CDR3 is TGTGCCAGCAGCCAGGGCGGGGGGGGCCCAGATACGCAGTATTTT.

The chain is built from TRBV4-1 and TRBJ2-1, with TRBD2 matching 9 bases. Germline CDR1 and CDR2: MGHRA and YSYEKL. The CDR3 length is 18 residues. J lost 4 bases, V lost 0 bases, and 10 bases had no gene match. DNA for the CDR3: TGCGCCAGCAGCCAAGATGGACTCACGAGCGGGGGGTACAATGAGCAGTTCTTC. This gives the protein CASSQDGLTSGGYNEQFF.

This chain connects TRBV9 to TRBJ1-2; TRBD1 is a possible D gene (5 bases). V was clipped by 4 bases and J by 8 bases, with 15 bases between them. CDR3 length: 13 residues. Per germline, CDR1 SGDLS and CDR2 YYNGEE. The DNA for the CDR3 is TGTGCCAGCAGCCCCCGAGGGGAGGGAGGCTACACCTTC. Protein sequence: CASSPRGEGGYTF. The variable domain in full, with the rest retrieved from reference TRBV9 and TRBJ1-2, is DSGVTQTPKHLITATGQRVTLRCSPRSGDLSVYWYQQSLDQGLQFLIQYYNGEERAKGNILERFSAQQFPDLHSELNLSSLELGDSALYFCASSPRGEGGYTFGSGTRLTVV.

The chain joins TRBV29-1 to TRBJ2-5; 10 nucleotides agree with TRBD1. The CDR3 runs 15 residues. Germline trimming cut 3 bases from V and 4 bases from J; bases unmatched to any gene: 8. Per the germline V gene, CDR1 is SQVTM and CDR2 is ANQGSEA. The CDR3 reads CSVDGTGAVGETQYF. CDR3 in DNA: TGCAGCGTTGATGGGACAGGGGCGGTTGGAGAGACCCAGTACTTC.

In its sample, this clone was seen a few times. The chain carries TRBV5-6 and TRBJ2-3, with D possibly TRBD1 on 5 matching bases. CDR3 size: 15 residues. The germline CDR1 and CDR2 sequences are SGHDT and YYEEEE. Trimming left V 6 bases short and J 3 bases short, with 17 bases between. The CDR3 DNA is TGTGCCAGCAACGACCGCCCCCAGGGTACAGATACGCAGTATTTT. This sequence encodes CASNDRPQGTDTQYF.

The chain uses TRBV9 and TRBJ2-7, with 8 bases that match TRBD1. V lost 3 bases and J lost 4; bases outside the gene matches: 9. The CDR3 loop spans 15 amino acids. Germline CDR1 is SGDLS and CDR2 is YYNGEE. The CDR3 spells CASSETGTGVYEQYF. The CDR3 DNA reads TGTGCCAGCAGCGAAACCGGGACAGGAGTGTACGAGCAGTACTTC. Combining the CDR3 with reference TRBV9 and TRBJ2-7 gives the whole variable domain DSGVTQTPKHLITATGQRVTLRCSPRSGDLSVYWYQQSLDQGLQFLIQYYNGEERAKGNILERFSAQQFPDLHSELNLSSLELGDSALYFCASSETGTGVYEQYFGPGTRLTVT.